Listed here are 25 T cell receptor beta chains from one sample, sequenced in a study of control samples from healthy donors and cancer patients. Libraries were prepared by immunoSEQ multiplex PCR; TCRdb keeps only in-frame clonotypes and omits some of them. This sample has roughly 80,000 clones, with 70% to 90% found just once. Specimen: PBMCs. Receptors originate from a woman in her sixties with head and neck cancer.

The V gene is TRBV28, the J gene TRBJ2-5; 11 bases align to TRBD1. CDR3 length: 15 residues. V lost 5 bases and J lost 4; bases outside the gene matches: 6. Looked up from germline, CDR1 is MDHEN and CDR2 is SYDVKM. The CDR3 is CASSPGTGGRETQYF. CDR3 nucleotide sequence: TGTGCCAGCAGTCCCGGGACAGGGGGTCGAGAGACCCAGTACTTC.

This chain uses TRBV29-1 with TRBJ2-7; D gene uncertain. Trimming stripped 4 bases from V and 1 base from J, with 8 bases between. Germline V gives CDR1 SQVTM, CDR2 ANQGSEA. The CDR3 extends over 12 amino acids. For the CDR3, the DNA is TGCAGCGTTGGAGACGGTTCCTACGAGCAGTACTTC. Residues: CSVGDGSYEQYF.

The rearrangement links TRBV5-6 to TRBJ1-2; D possibly corresponds to TRBD1 (5 bases). This CDR3 is built from 13 residues. Germline V lookup: CDR1 SGHDT, CDR2 YYEEEE. The V and J ends lost 2 bases and 3 bases respectively, with 8 bases between them. CDR3 coding DNA: TGTGCCAGCAGCTTAACCAGGGACTATGGCTACACCTTC. Translating gives CASSLTRDYGYTF.

The J gene is TRBJ2-7, the V gene TRBV4-3; 11 bases agree with TRBD2. This CDR3 has 14 amino acids. V dropped 4 bases and J dropped 8; count of bases not matched to a gene: 7. Germline-derived CDR1 and CDR2 are LGHNA and YSLEER. In nucleotides, the CDR3 is TGCGCCAGCAGCCCAGAACGACTAGCGGGACAGCAGTACTTC. Translating gives CASSPERLAGQQYF.

A single count supports this clone. The CDR3 coding sequence is TGTGCCAGCAGCTCAGCGGGTAGGTTGGGCGAGCAGTACTTC. Translating gives CASSSAGRLGEQYF. The gene calls are TRBV5-4 and TRBJ2-7; D perhaps matches TRBD2 (6 bases). This CDR3 has 14 residues. CDR1 and CDR2 (germline): SGHNT, YYREEE (reference sequence). The ends were cut back, 3 bases at V and 6 bases at J, with 16 bases in the middle.

This rearrangement joins TRBV3-1 (or the pseudogene TRBV3-2) to TRBJ1-2; D unclear. V was pared by 1 base and J by 8 bases, with 8 bases between. Germline V CDR1 and CDR2: LGHDT, YNNKEL (reference sequence). The CDR3 consists of 12 residues. The CDR3: CASSQVRAGYTF. The CDR3 DNA reads as TGTGCCAGCAGCCAAGTAAGGGCGGGCTACACCTTC.

This clone has just one count. The genes are TRBV27 and TRBJ1-5; TRBD1 agrees at 8 bases. CDR3 length equals 19 residues. In germline, CDR1 is MNHEY, CDR2 SMNVEV (reference sequence). V lost 3 bases and J lost 3; bases outside the gene matches: 16. CDR3 sequence: CASSFSSGGAEKANQPQHF. The CDR3 region has the DNA TGTGCCAGCAGTTTCAGCTCAGGGGGCGCGGAAAAAGCCAATCAGCCCCAGCATTTT.

The chain couples TRBV3-1 (or the pseudogene TRBV3-2) to TRBJ2-1, with 12 bases aligning to TRBD2. The J segment lost 5 bases and the V segment lost 1 base, leaving 3 bases of the junction unmatched. The germline V gene has CDR1 LGHDT and CDR2 YNNKEL (reference sequence). The CDR3 loop spans 16 amino acids. The CDR3 sequence is CASSQALAGGDNEQFF. CDR3 DNA: TGTGCCAGCAGCCAAGCTCTAGCGGGAGGGGACAATGAGCAGTTCTTC.

The chain carries TRBV23-1 and TRBJ2-7; weak D call: TRBD1 (7 bases). TRBV23-1 is labeled an ORF, and its function is uncertain. Trimming cost V 0 bases and J 2 bases, with 11 bases left between them. The CDR3 consists of 15 residues. The CDR3: CASSQSWRGPYEQYF. The CDR3 DNA sequence: TGCGCCAGCAGTCAATCGTGGAGGGGGCCCTACGAGCAGTACTTC.

The chain recombines TRBV6-6 with TRBJ2-3; D remains ambiguous. The V end lost 6 bases, the J end lost 6 bases, and 13 bases lay between the germline ends. CDR1 and CDR2 from the germline V gene are MNHNY and SVGAGI (reference sequence). The CDR3 runs to 13 residues. CDR3 sequence: CASSGSNDDTQYF. As DNA, the CDR3 is TGTGCCAGCAGCGGATCTAATGATGATACGCAGTATTTT.

The genes are TRBV19 and TRBJ2-2, with D unclear. CDR1 and CDR2 (germline): LNHDA, SQIVND (reference sequence). The CDR3 loop spans 12 amino acids. Between the trimmed V and J ends, which lost 5 bases and 7 bases, there was a span of 8 bases. This CDR3 is CASSPVIGELFF. As DNA, the CDR3 is TGTGCCAGTAGTCCCGTGATCGGGGAGCTGTTTTTT.

This rearrangement joins TRBV7-2 to TRBJ1-5; D might be TRBD1 (5 bases). Looked up from germline, CDR1 is SGHTA and CDR2 is FQGNSA. The CDR3 consists of 15 residues. V was trimmed by 2 bases and J by 2 bases, leaving 10 bases between them. The CDR3 coding sequence is TGTGCCAGCAGCTTACAGGGTAGGGGCAATCAGCCCCAGCATTTT. The encoded protein is CASSLQGRGNQPQHF.

This clone was recorded a few times. V and J are TRBV18 and TRBJ2-1, with 7 bases fitting TRBD1. The CDR3 extends over 14 amino acids. The V segment lost 6 bases and the J segment 2 bases; nucleotides outside the gene matches: 4. Germline-derived CDR1 and CDR2 are KGHSH and LQKENI. CDR3: CASSIQGPYNEQFF. The CDR3, as DNA: TGTGCCAGCTCGATACAGGGGCCCTACAATGAGCAGTTCTTC.

V and J are TRBV4-3 and TRBJ1-5; no clear D gene. The germline gives CDR1 LGHNA, CDR2 YSLEER. Trimming stripped 3 bases from V and 6 bases from J, with 15 bases between. The CDR3 has 15 residues. The CDR3, as DNA: TGCGCCAGCAGCCAGGTCGCGGGAGGCGGTCAGCCCCAGCATTTT. As protein: CASSQVAGGGQPQHF.

Only one count was recorded for this clone. This chain's CDR3 is CASSLTTGARNEKLFF. CDR3 in DNA: TGCGCCAGCAGCCTAACTACAGGGGCGAGGAATGAAAAACTGTTTTTT. The chain joins TRBV5-1 to TRBJ1-4; 7 bases agree with TRBD1. V lost 4 bases to trimming and J lost 5 bases; unmatched junction nucleotides: 11. The CDR3 loop spans 16 amino acids. In germline, CDR1 is SGHRS, CDR2 YFSETQ.

The chain is built from TRBV19 and TRBJ1-6; D is undetermined. Trimming cost V 6 bases and J 7 bases, with 10 bases left between them. Looked up from germline, CDR1 is LNHDA and CDR2 is SQIVND (reference sequence). The CDR3 runs 13 residues. The CDR3 reads CASSPTQNSPLHF. The CDR3 coding sequence is TGTGCCAGTAGCCCGACTCAAAATTCACCCCTCCACTTT. Together with reference TRBV19 and TRBJ1-6, the CDR3 gives the full variable domain: DGGITQSPKYLFRKEGQNVTLSCEQNLNHDAMYWYRQDPGQGLRLIYYSQIVNDFQKGDIAEGYSVSREKKESFPLTVTSAQKNPTAFYLCASSPTQNSPLHFGNGTRLTVT.

This chain links TRBV29-1 with TRBJ2-7, with a tentative D call TRBD1 (6 bases). This CDR3 region has 14 residues. Between the trimmed V and J ends, which lost 7 bases and 5 bases, there was a span of 21 bases. CDR1 is SQVTM and CDR2 is ANQGSEA in the germline V gene. The CDR3 bases are TGCAGCGCACAGGGTCAAGGAACGTGGAACGAGCAGTACTTC. Its translation: CSAQGQGTWNEQYF.

This clone was detected once. J is TRBJ2-7 and V is TRBV9; D uncertain. This CDR3 spans 14 amino acids. CDR1 SGDLS and CDR2 YYNGEE come from the germline V gene. Trimming took off 3 bases at V and 2 bases at J, with 12 bases between the two ends. CDR3 sequence: CASSERYETYEQYF. In nucleotides, the CDR3 is TGTGCCAGCAGCGAACGGTATGAAACCTACGAGCAGTACTTC.

The CDR3 loop is CASTEDPRGQLSGMTQYF. DNA for the CDR3: TGTGCCAGTACTGAAGATCCTCGGGGGCAGCTTTCGGGAATGACGCAGTATTTT. The rearrangement uses TRBV19 and TRBJ2-3; possibly TRBD1 or TRBD2 for D (6 bases each). The germline V gene has CDR1 LNHDA and CDR2 SQIVND (reference sequence). The CDR3 runs 18 residues. Trimming pared 7 bases from V and 9 bases from J, leaving 32 bases between.

The V and J genes are TRBV20-1 and TRBJ1-3, with no clear D. The ends were cut back, 4 bases at V and 3 bases at J, with 4 bases in the middle. This CDR3 has 11 residues. Germline CDR1 and CDR2: DFQATT and SNEGSKA (reference sequence). The CDR3 protein is CSATDGNTIYF. The CDR3 DNA reads as TGCAGTGCTACAGATGGAAACACCATATATTTT.

The gene calls are TRBV30 and TRBJ2-7, with no clear D. The CDR3 has 11 amino acids. V dropped 0 bases and J dropped 4 bases, with 4 bases sitting between them. Germline CDR1 reads GTSNPN; CDR2 reads SVGIG (reference sequence). The CDR3 nucleotides read TGTGCCTGGAGTGTTGAATACGAGCAGTACTTC. Its translation: CAWSVEYEQYF.

The gene calls are TRBV6-2 or TRBV6-3 and TRBJ2-7; the match to TRBD2 covers 13 bases. Germline CDR1 MNHEY, CDR2 SVGEGT. The CDR3 has 18 amino acids. V was clipped by 0 bases and J by 2 bases; unmatched bases: 7. In nucleotides, the CDR3 is TGTGCCAGCAGTTACTCACCCCTGGGACTAGCGGGAACCTACGAGCAGTACTTC. Its translation: CASSYSPLGLAGTYEQYF.

The chain uses TRBV4-1 and TRBJ2-1, with TRBD2 identical over 11 bases. Per the germline V gene, CDR1 is MGHRA and CDR2 is YSYEKL. V lost 2 bases, J lost 10 bases, and 4 bases stayed unmatched. The CDR3 extends over 14 amino acids. The CDR3 DNA reads TGCGCCAGCAGCCAACCTTCTAGCGGGAGGGAGCAGTTCTTC. Protein product: CASSQPSSGREQFF.

The chain is built from TRBV7-9 and TRBJ2-5, with D tentatively TRBD2 (6 bases). This CDR3 has 17 residues. The V gene lost 1 base and the J gene lost 0 bases, with 15 bases spanning the gap. The germline V gene encodes CDR1 SEHNR and CDR2 FQNEAQ (reference sequence). The CDR3 DNA reads as TGTGCCAGCAGCTTAGTAGGCTCACGGGGGTACCAAGAGACCCAGTACTTC. It codes for CASSLVGSRGYQETQYF.

This chain joins TRBV19 and TRBJ1-2; 7 positions match TRBD1. V shed 3 bases, J shed 6 bases, and the junction held 7 bases outside the gene matches. The length of the CDR3 is 14 residues. Germline V CDR1 and CDR2: LNHDA, SQIVND (reference sequence). CDR3 coding DNA: TGTGCCAGTAGTATGCGAAGGACAGGCAATGGCTACACCTTC. This sequence encodes CASSMRRTGNGYTF.